This is a list of T cell receptor beta chains from one sample in a study of graft-versus-host responses after intestinal transplantation. Clones were read by immunoSEQ multiplex PCR, and TCRdb kept only the in-frame ones, dropping some. The sample shows 30,000 to 45,000 clones, over 80% of them seen only once. Sequencing was performed on PBMCs, taken less than 1,400 days after transplant. All receptors come from a human patient who received an intestinal transplant, so some T cells may come from the graft donor. CDR3s include the opening cysteine and the closing phenylalanine or tryptophan.

>TRBJ2-3|TRBV7-2
CASSLVGSPDTQYF
>TRBJ2-2|TRBV19
CASSISVPGELFF
>TRBJ2-2|TRBV7-2
CASGNWGELFF
>TRBJ1-2|TRBV30
CAWIPTGGAGNYGYTF
>TRBJ1-2|TRBV6-6
CASRVLGQGAGYTF
>TRBJ1-5|TRBV28
CASSFSWDTHQPQHF
>TRBJ2-1|TRBV20-1
CSGYYNEQFF
>TRBJ1-4|TRBV5-8
CASSLYMCRVFF
>TRBJ2-1|TRBV11-1
CASSLKEARENEQFF
>TRBJ2-3|TRBV6-5
CASSYGAGRNTDTQYF
>TRBJ2-7|TRBV2
CASSQTSGGDQYF
>TRBJ2-7|TRBV5-4
CASSQESGRGPDEQYF
>TRBJ2-1|TRBV6-4
CASSGGGAVDEQFF
>TRBJ2-7|TRBV9
CASSVGEGGPPTFYEQYF
>TRBJ1-1|TRBV7-9
CASSARATNTEAFF
>TRBJ2-3|TRBV6-6
CASSYSRGGTDTQYF
>TRBJ2-1|TRBV11-3
CASSSTDRYNEQFF
>TRBJ2-5|TRBV5-4
CASSSGRNSGSETQYF
>TRBJ1-2|TRBV10-3
CALRWEGGAYGYTF
>TRBJ1-5|TRBV28
CASSFAGGRRDQPQHF
>TRBJ1-5|TRBV6-5
CASSYTGSGQPQHF
>TRBJ1-4|TRBV4-1
CASSQDRATNEKLFF
>TRBJ2-7|TRBV5-4
CASRRSGALPYEQYF
>TRBJ1-1|TRBV30
CAWSVGRGNTEAFF
>TRBJ1-2|TRBV15
CATSRDLGQGSYGYTF
>TRBJ1-1|TRBV2
CASSSGTGSTEAFF
>TRBJ1-2|TRBV9
CASSLGTVDFGYTF
>TRBJ2-7|TRBV6-1
CASSPNLSYEQYF
>TRBJ1-2|TRBV28
CASRVSDVEGYTF
>TRBJ1-2|TRBV7-7
CASSYRGANYGYTF